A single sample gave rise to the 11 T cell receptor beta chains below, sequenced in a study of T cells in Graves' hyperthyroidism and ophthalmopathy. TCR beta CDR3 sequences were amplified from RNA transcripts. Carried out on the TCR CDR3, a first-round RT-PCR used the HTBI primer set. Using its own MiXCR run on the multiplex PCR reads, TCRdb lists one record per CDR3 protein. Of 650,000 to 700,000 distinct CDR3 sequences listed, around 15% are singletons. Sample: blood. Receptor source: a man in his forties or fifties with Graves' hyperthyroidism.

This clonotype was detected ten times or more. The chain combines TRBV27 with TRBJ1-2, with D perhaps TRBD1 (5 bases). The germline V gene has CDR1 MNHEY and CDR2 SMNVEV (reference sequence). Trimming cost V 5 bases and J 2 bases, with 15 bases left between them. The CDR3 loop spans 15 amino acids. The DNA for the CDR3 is TGTGCCAGCAGTCCCCACTCGACAGTAAACTATGGCTACACCTTC. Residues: CASSPHSTVNYGYTF.

The CDR3 is CASSERDRNYGYTF. CDR3 DNA: TGTGCCAGCAGTGAGCGGGACAGGAACTATGGCTACACCTTC. The rearrangement uses TRBV7-9 and TRBJ1-2; 8 bases fit TRBD1. The CDR3 spans 14 residues. The V and J ends lost 6 bases and 2 bases, in that order; junction bases with no gene match: 5. Germline lookup yields CDR1 SEHNR and CDR2 FQNEAQ (reference sequence).

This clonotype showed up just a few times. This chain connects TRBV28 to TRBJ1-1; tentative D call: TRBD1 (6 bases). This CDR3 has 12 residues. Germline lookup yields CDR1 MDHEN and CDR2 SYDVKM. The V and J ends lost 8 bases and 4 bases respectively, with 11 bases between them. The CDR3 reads CASQQGLTEAFF. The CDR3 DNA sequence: TGTGCCAGCCAACAGGGTCTCACTGAAGCTTTCTTT.

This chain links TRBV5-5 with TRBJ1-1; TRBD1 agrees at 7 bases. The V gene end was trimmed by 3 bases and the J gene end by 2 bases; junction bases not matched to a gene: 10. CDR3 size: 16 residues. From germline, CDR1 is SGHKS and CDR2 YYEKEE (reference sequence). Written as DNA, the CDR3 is TGTGCCAGCAGCTGGCAACAGGGGATAACAAACACTGAAGCTTTCTTT. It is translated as CASSWQQGITNTEAFF.

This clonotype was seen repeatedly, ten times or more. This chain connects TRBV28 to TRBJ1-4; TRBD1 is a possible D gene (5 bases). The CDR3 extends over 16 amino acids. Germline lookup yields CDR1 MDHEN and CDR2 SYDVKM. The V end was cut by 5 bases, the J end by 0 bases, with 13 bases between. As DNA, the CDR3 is TGTGCCAGCAGTCTGGCCGCGGGGGCAACTAATGAAAAACTGTTTTTT. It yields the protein CASSLAAGATNEKLFF.

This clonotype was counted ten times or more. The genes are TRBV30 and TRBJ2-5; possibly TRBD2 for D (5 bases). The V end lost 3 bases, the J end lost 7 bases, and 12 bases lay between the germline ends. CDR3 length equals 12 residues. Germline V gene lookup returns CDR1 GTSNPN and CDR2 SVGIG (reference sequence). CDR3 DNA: TGTGCCTGGAGCACTAGTCCAAGGACCCAGTACTTC. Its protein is CAWSTSPRTQYF.

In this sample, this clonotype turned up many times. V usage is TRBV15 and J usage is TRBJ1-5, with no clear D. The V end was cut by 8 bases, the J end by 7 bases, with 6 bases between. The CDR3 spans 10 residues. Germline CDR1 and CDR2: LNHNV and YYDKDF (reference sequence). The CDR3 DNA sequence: TGTGCCACCGGTGGACAGCCCCAGCATTTT. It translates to CATGGQPQHF.

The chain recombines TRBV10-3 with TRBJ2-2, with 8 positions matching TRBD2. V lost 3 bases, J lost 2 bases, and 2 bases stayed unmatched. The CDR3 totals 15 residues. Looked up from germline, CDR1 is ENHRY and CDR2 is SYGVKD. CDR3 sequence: CAISDSGSNTGELFF. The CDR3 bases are TGTGCCATCAGTGACAGCGGGAGCAACACCGGGGAGCTGTTTTTT.

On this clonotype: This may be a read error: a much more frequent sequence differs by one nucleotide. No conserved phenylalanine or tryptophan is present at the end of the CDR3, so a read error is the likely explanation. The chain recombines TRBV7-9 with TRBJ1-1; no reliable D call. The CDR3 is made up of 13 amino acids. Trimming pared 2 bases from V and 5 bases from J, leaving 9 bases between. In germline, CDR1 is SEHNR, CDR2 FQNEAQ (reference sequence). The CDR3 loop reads CASSLLTETEAFL. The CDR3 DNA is TGTGCCAGCAGCTTACTGACGGAGACTGAAGCTTTCCTT.

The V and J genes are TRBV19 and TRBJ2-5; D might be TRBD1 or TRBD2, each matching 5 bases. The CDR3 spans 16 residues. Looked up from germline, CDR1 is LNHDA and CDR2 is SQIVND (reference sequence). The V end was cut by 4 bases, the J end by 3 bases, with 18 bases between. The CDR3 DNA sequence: TGTGCCAGTAGTACCCGTCCCGGGACCGAAAAAGAGACCCAGTACTTC. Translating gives CASSTRPGTEKETQYF.

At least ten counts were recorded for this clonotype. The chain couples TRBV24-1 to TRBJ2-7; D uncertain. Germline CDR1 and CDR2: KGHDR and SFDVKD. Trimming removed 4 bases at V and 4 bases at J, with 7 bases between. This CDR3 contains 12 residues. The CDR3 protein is CATSEDGYEQYF. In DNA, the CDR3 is TGTGCCACCAGTGAGGACGGGTACGAGCAGTACTTC.